This TCR beta chain was obtained from a study of blood T cell repertoires in COVID-19. The table came from immunoSEQ multiplex PCR; TCRdb's copy has only in-frame clones and leaves some out. Of about 150,000 clones in the sample, about 86% were seen once. Trimming left V 4 bases short and J 5 bases short, with 18 bases between. The CDR3 has 15 residues. The germline CDR1 and CDR2 sequences are SGHKS and YYEKEE (reference sequence). Specimen: peripheral blood. This chain joins TRBV5-5 and TRBJ1-1; D remains ambiguous. The receptor comes from a man aged 45-60 years with active or convalescent COVID-19. The CDR3 DNA reads as TGTGCCAGCAGCCTTGGGGTTTGGGGAGGGACTGAAGCTTTCTTT. This sequence encodes CASSLGVWGGTEAFF.